The next 26 T cell receptor beta chains were all read from a single sample in a study of Tregs in tolerant kidney transplant recipients. The method was immunoSEQ multiplex PCR; TCRdb's version includes in-frame clones alone and lacks a portion of them. Here the sample spans tens of thousands of clones, 80% to 95% being singletons. Recipients received nonmyeloablative bone marrow transplants from related graft donors, with transient mixed chimerism. This specimen was CD4+ T cells from blood (PBMCs), taken 12 months after the transplant. These receptors all come from a human patient who received a combined kidney and bone marrow transplant. The T cells may partly be graft donor cells.

The genes are TRBV7-2 and TRBJ2-7; D not resolved. The germline V and J ends were trimmed by 3 bases and 9 bases, with 9 bases remaining between them. Germline CDR1 SGHTA, CDR2 FQGNSA. This CDR3 has 11 residues. The CDR3 DNA is TGTGCCAGCAGCTTCATAGCTGTGCAGTACTTC. This codes for CASSFIAVQYF.

The rearrangement links TRBV5-1 to TRBJ2-7; 9 bases are a match to TRBD2. Germline V lookup: CDR1 SGHRS, CDR2 YFSETQ. J was trimmed by 5 bases and V by 0 bases; bases with no gene match: 6. The CDR3 sequence is 15 residues long. The DNA for the CDR3 is TGCGCCAGCAGCTTGGGCGGCGGGAGGGGCGACGAGCAGTACTTC. Amino acids: CASSLGGGRGDEQYF.

This clone was observed once. This sequence joins TRBV18 and TRBJ2-7; D remains unclear. CDR1 is KGHSH and CDR2 is LQKENI in the germline V gene. The CDR3 spans 12 residues. V lost 1 base and J 5 bases, leaving 6 bases between the germline ends. CDR3 protein: CASSPRPDEQYF. In nucleotides, the CDR3 is TGTGCCAGCTCACCACGTCCGGACGAGCAGTACTTC.

The V gene is TRBV5-3, the J gene TRBJ1-5, with TRBD1 matching 11 bases. TRBV5-3 is annotated as an ORF whose role is uncertain. The CDR3 is 20 residues long. With V trimmed by 1 base and J by 0 bases, 12 bases remained unmatched. CDR3 residues: CARSLRSPGTGGDSNQPQHF. Here the CDR3 DNA reads TGTGCCAGAAGCTTGAGGTCCCCCGGGACAGGGGGAGATAGCAATCAGCCCCAGCATTTT.

The chain is built from TRBV19 and TRBJ2-1; D may be TRBD1 (6 bases). Germline loops: CDR1 LNHDA, CDR2 SQIVND (reference sequence). Between the trimmed V and J ends, which lost 2 bases and 5 bases, there was a span of 13 bases. This CDR3 spans 15 amino acids. CDR3 coding DNA: TGTGCCAGTAGTATAATCCGGGCAGGGGACAATGAGCAGTTCTTC. This gives the protein CASSIIRAGDNEQFF.

The chain carries TRBV5-1 and TRBJ2-3; D not certain. The V gene's germline CDR1 is SGHRS and CDR2 YFSETQ. This CDR3 is 16 amino acids long. V was clipped by 3 bases and J by 0 bases, with 14 bases between them. CDR3 DNA: TGCGCCAGCAGCTCTAGTAGCCGATTAAGCACAGATACGCAGTATTTT. It codes for CASSSSSRLSTDTQYF. The full variable domain, with the rest looked up from reference TRBV5-1 and TRBJ2-3, is KAGVTQTPRYLIKTRGQQVTLSCSPISGHRSVSWYQQTPGQGLQFLFEYFSETQRNKGNFPGRFSGRQFSNSRSEMNVSTLELGDSALYLCASSSSSRLSTDTQYFGPGTRLTVL.

The gene calls are TRBV4-3 and TRBJ2-7; 7 bases fit TRBD1. The CDR3 contains 16 residues. The germline CDR1 and CDR2 sequences are LGHNA and YSLEER. The junction had 9 bases not matched to a gene; V was cut back by 4 bases and J by 0 bases. CDR3 DNA sequence: TGCGCCAGCAGCCGGGAACAGGGGCCAAGCTCCTACGAGCAGTACTTC. Its translation is CASSREQGPSSYEQYF.

The chain uses TRBV27 and TRBJ2-2; possibly TRBD2 for D (6 bases). Trimming left V 4 bases short and J 4 bases short, with 19 bases between. CDR1 is MNHEY, CDR2 SMNVEV, per germline (reference sequence). The CDR3 runs 17 residues. The CDR3 DNA reads TGTGCCAGCAGTTCTAGCTCGGGTGGGCGGGGCACCGGGGAGCTGTTTTTT. Translation gives CASSSSSGGRGTGELFF.

This chain connects TRBV4-3 to TRBJ2-7, with D possibly being TRBD1 (6 bases). Trimming cost V 0 bases and J 2 bases, with 14 bases left between them. The germline gives CDR1 LGHNA, CDR2 YSLEER. This CDR3 region has 16 residues. CDR3 DNA sequence: TGCGCCAGCAGCCAAGAAAGGGACAAATCCACCTACGAGCAGTACTTC. Its translation is CASSQERDKSTYEQYF.

CDR3 region: CASSSGTSASTDTQYF. In DNA form, the CDR3 reads TGCGCCAGCAGCTCAGGGACTAGCGCAAGCACAGATACGCAGTATTTT. The rearrangement uses TRBV5-1 and TRBJ2-3; TRBD2 matches at 10 bases. J gave up 0 bases and V 3 bases, and 4 bases lay outside the gene matches. This CDR3 comprises 16 residues. The germline CDR1 and CDR2 sequences are SGHRS and YFSETQ.

This chain joins TRBV7-3 and TRBJ2-2; 7 bases align to TRBD2. From germline, CDR1 is SGHTA and CDR2 FQGTGA. This CDR3 contains 14 residues. With 3 bases clipped from V and 7 bases from J, the junction kept 5 bases outside the gene matches. CDR3 nucleotide sequence: TGTGCCAGCAGCTTTTCCCCGGGGGGCGGGGAGCTGTTTTTT. This translates into CASSFSPGGGELFF. Variable domain in full (rest from reference TRBV7-3 and TRBJ2-2): GAGVSQTPSNKVTEKGKYVELRCDPISGHTALYWYRQSLGQGPEFLIYFQGTGAADDSGLPNDRFFAVRPEGSVSTLKIQRTERGDSAVYLCASSFSPGGGELFFGEGSRLTVL.

The rearrangement uses TRBV30 and TRBJ2-1; a weak D match, TRBD2 (5 bases). Trimming cost V 2 bases and J 9 bases, with 5 bases left between them. Germline CDR1 GTSNPN, CDR2 SVGIG (reference sequence). This CDR3 is 10 amino acids long. The DNA of the CDR3 is TGTGCCTGGAGTCGGGGTGAGCAGTTCTTC. Protein sequence: CAWSRGEQFF.

This clone is a singleton in its sample. The DNA of the CDR3 is TGCGCCAGCAGCTTGGGGACTAGCGGGGGGGCAGATACGCAGTATTTT. As protein: CASSLGTSGGADTQYF. The rearrangement links TRBV5-1 to TRBJ2-3; 15 bases agree with TRBD2. With 0 bases clipped from V and 4 bases from J, the junction kept 0 bases outside the gene matches. This CDR3 comprises 16 residues. CDR1 and CDR2 from the germline V gene are SGHRS and YFSETQ.

The rearrangement joins TRBV4-1 to TRBJ1-1; 8 bases fit TRBD1. Germline V gives CDR1 MGHRA, CDR2 YSYEKL. The CDR3 loop spans 16 amino acids. V lost 2 bases, J lost 1 base, and 6 bases stayed unmatched. CDR3 coding DNA: TGCGCCAGCAGCCAATTGGACAGGGTTGCGAACACTGAAGCTTTCTTT. Encoded protein: CASSQLDRVANTEAFF.

V gene TRBV11-2 combines with J gene TRBJ2-7; possibly TRBD1 for D (6 bases). The germline V gene has CDR1 SGHAT and CDR2 FQNNGV. This CDR3 is 13 amino acids long. The V gene lost 0 bases and the J gene lost 6 bases, with 9 bases spanning the gap. The CDR3 protein is CASSLEPRGEQYF. CDR3 coding DNA: TGTGCCAGCAGCTTAGAACCCAGGGGCGAGCAGTACTTC.

The rearrangement links TRBV2 to TRBJ2-5, with a possible D match to TRBD2 (6 bases). The CDR3 sequence is 11 residues long. Trimming took off 7 bases at V and 5 bases at J, with 8 bases between the two ends. Germline assignment: CDR1 SNHLY and CDR2 FYNNEI. CDR3 nucleotides: TGTGCCAGCATTCGGGGGGAGACCCAGTACTTC. It encodes CASIRGETQYF.

J is TRBJ2-3 and V is TRBV27; TRBD1 matches 8 bases. This CDR3 is built from 12 residues. The ends lost 6 bases at V and 6 bases at J; junction bases unmatched: 2. CDR1 and CDR2 (germline): MNHEY, SMNVEV (reference sequence). This CDR3 is CASSRQGDTQYF. DNA for the CDR3: TGTGCCAGCAGCCGACAGGGGGATACGCAGTATTTT.

Here the CDR3 DNA reads TGCAGCGTTGGGTCTAGCGGGAGTCTGTACGAGCAGTACTTC. This translates into CSVGSSGSLYEQYF. The chain combines TRBV29-1 with TRBJ2-7, with TRBD2 matching 10 bases. The germline gives CDR1 SQVTM, CDR2 ANQGSEA. Unmatched junction bases numbered 7, after V lost 4 bases and J lost 4 bases. This CDR3 spans 14 amino acids.

This clone appeared once. The gene calls are TRBV30 and TRBJ2-6, with D tentatively TRBD1 (6 bases). This CDR3 has 17 amino acids. Germline V gives CDR1 GTSNPN, CDR2 SVGIG (reference sequence). V lost 8 bases and J 0 bases, leaving 20 bases between the germline ends. The CDR3: CAMARTGWGSGANVLTF. CDR3 in DNA: TGTGCCATGGCTCGAACAGGGTGGGGCTCTGGGGCCAACGTCCTGACTTTC.

The genes are TRBV5-4 and TRBJ1-2; a possible D gene is TRBD1 (5 bases). The CDR3 length is 14 residues. V lost 4 bases, J lost 0 bases, and 10 bases lay in between. Per germline, CDR1 SGHNT and CDR2 YYREEE (reference sequence). The CDR3 sequence is CASSGGATNYGYTF. The CDR3 DNA sequence: TGTGCCAGCAGCGGCGGGGCTACTAACTATGGCTACACCTTC. The variable domain in full, completed from reference TRBV5-4 and TRBJ1-2, reads ETGVTQSPTHLIKTRGQQVTLRCSSQSGHNTVSWYQQALGQGPQFIFQYYREEENGRGNFPPRFSGLQFPNYSSELNVNALELDDSALYLCASSGGATNYGYTFGSGTRLTVV.

The V call is TRBV4-1, the J call TRBJ1-5; no clear D gene. V lost 4 bases to trimming and J lost 5 bases, with 15 bases between them. The germline CDR1 and CDR2 sequences are MGHRA and YSYEKL. The length of the CDR3 is 15 residues. CDR3 region: CASSLGSRADQPQHF. The DNA of the CDR3 is TGCGCCAGCAGCCTGGGGAGCCGAGCAGATCAGCCCCAGCATTTT.

With regard to this clone: The junction departs from germline at one end; a sequencing error may be responsible. This chain links TRBV7-9 with TRBJ2-1, with 11 bases identical to TRBD2. The CDR3 covers 16 residues. Germline CDR1 reads SEHNR; CDR2 reads FQNEAQ (reference sequence). The CDR3 loop reads CASSLAGTSGYNEQFF. The CDR3 DNA follows: TGTGCCAGCAGCCTAGCGGGGACTAGCGGATACAATGAGCAGTTCTTC.

This clone has only one observation. The V gene is TRBV29-1, the J gene TRBJ2-5, with 7 bases identical to TRBD2. Germline V CDR1 and CDR2: SQVTM, ANQGSEA. This CDR3 region has 15 residues. With 6 bases clipped from V and 2 bases from J, the junction kept 12 bases outside the gene matches. The CDR3 DNA is TGCAGCGTCGATAACTTAGCGGGTCCGCAAGAGACCCAGTACTTC. Translating gives CSVDNLAGPQETQYF.

The rearrangement uses TRBV7-8 and TRBJ2-1, with 7 bases identical to TRBD1. Germline V gene lookup returns CDR1 SGHVS and CDR2 FQNEAQ. The CDR3 extends over 13 amino acids. V dropped 5 bases and J dropped 6; count of bases not matched to a gene: 4. The chain's CDR3 is CASSENRGNEQFF. CDR3 sequence (DNA): TGTGCCAGCAGCGAAAACAGGGGCAATGAGCAGTTCTTC.

The rearrangement uses TRBV4-1 and TRBJ2-6; 16 nucleotides line up with TRBD2. The CDR3 length is 18 residues. Trimming removed 3 bases from V and 3 bases from J; junction bases left unmatched: 2. Germline-derived CDR1 and CDR2 are MGHRA and YSYEKL. CDR3 nucleotides: TGCGCCAGCAGCCAGGGGACTAGCGGGGGGGGTGGGGCCAACGTCCTGACTTTC. It translates to CASSQGTSGGGGANVLTF.

The V and J genes are TRBV7-2 and TRBJ1-2, with D perhaps matching TRBD1 (6 bases). The CDR3 is made up of 12 amino acids. V lost 0 bases, J lost 13 bases, and 12 bases lay in between. Germline CDR1 and CDR2: SGHTA and FQGNSA. As DNA, the CDR3 is TGTGCCAGCAGCTTAGCTTCAGGGGCAGGCACCTTC. Amino acids: CASSLASGAGTF. Based on the CDR3 plus reference TRBV7-2 and TRBJ1-2, the full variable domain is GAGVSQSPSNKVTEKGKDVELRCDPISGHTALYWYRQSLGQGLEFLIYFQGNSAPDKSGLPSDRFSAERTGGSVSTLTIQRTQQEDSAVYLCASSLASGAGTFGSGTRLTVV.